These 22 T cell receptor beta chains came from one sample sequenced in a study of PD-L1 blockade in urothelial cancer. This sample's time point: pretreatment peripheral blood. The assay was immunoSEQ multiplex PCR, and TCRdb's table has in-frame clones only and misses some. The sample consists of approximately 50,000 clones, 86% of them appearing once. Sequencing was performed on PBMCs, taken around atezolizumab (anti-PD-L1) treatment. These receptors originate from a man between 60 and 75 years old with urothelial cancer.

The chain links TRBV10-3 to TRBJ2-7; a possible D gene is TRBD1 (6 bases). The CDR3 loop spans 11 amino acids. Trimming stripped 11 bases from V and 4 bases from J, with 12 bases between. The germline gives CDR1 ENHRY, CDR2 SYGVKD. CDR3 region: CAATDSYEQYF. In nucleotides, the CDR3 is TGTGCCGCGACGGACAGTTACGAGCAGTACTTC.

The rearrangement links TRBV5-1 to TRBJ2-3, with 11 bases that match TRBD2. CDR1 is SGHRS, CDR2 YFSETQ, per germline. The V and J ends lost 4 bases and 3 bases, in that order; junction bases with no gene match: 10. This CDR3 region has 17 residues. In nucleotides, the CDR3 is TGCGCCAGCAGCCCAGTAGCGGGGGGGCCGGTGACAGATACGCAGTATTTT. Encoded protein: CASSPVAGGPVTDTQYF.

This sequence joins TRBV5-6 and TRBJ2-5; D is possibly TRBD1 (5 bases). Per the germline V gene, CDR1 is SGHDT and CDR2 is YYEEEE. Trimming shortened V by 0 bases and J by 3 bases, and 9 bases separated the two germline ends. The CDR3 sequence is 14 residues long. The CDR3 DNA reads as TGTGCCAGCAGCTTGGATGTCAGGGAAGAGACCCAGTACTTC. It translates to CASSLDVREETQYF.

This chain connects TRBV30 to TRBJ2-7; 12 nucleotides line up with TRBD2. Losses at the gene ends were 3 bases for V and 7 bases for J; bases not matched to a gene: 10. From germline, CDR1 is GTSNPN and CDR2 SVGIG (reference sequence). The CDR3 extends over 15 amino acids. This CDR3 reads CAWSRTSGNRGEQYF. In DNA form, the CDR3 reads TGTGCCTGGAGCCGGACTAGCGGGAACCGCGGGGAGCAGTACTTC.

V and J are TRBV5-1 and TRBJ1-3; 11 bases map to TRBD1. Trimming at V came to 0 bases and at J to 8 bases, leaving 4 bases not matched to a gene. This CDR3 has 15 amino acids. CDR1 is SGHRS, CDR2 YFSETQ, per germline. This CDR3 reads CASSLDGQGAYTIYF. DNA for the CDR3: TGCGCCAGCAGCTTGGACGGACAGGGGGCTTACACCATATATTTT.

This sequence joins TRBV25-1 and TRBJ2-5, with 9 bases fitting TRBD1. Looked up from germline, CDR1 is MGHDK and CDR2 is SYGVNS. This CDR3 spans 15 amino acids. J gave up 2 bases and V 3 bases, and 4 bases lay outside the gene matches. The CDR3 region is CASSEGQGRQETQYF. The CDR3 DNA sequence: TGTGCCAGCAGTGAGGGACAGGGACGTCAAGAGACCCAGTACTTC.

The CDR3 DNA is TGTGCCAGCAGACTTAGCGTAAGGGACACCGGGGAGCTGTTTTTT. It specifies CASRLSVRDTGELFF. The chain has TRBV25-1 and TRBJ2-2; a possible D gene is TRBD2 (5 bases). This CDR3 is built from 15 residues. Germline-derived CDR1 and CDR2 are MGHDK and SYGVNS. Trimming pared 6 bases from V and 3 bases from J, leaving 14 bases between.

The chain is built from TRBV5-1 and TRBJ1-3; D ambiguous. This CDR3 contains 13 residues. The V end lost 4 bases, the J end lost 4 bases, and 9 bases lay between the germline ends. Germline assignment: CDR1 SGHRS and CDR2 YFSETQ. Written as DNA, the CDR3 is TGCGCCAGCAGCCCAGAACCCGGAAACACCATATATTTT. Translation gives CASSPEPGNTIYF.

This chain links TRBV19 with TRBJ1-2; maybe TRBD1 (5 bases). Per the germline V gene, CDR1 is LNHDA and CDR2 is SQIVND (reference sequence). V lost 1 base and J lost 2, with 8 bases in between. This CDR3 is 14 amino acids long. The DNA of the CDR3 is TGTGCCAGTAGTATAGTCCGGGGGAACTATGGCTACACCTTC. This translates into CASSIVRGNYGYTF. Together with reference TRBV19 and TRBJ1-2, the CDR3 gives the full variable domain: DGGITQSPKYLFRKEGQNVTLSCEQNLNHDAMYWYRQDPGQGLRLIYYSQIVNDFQKGDIAEGYSVSREKKESFPLTVTSAQKNPTAFYLCASSIVRGNYGYTFGSGTRLTVV.

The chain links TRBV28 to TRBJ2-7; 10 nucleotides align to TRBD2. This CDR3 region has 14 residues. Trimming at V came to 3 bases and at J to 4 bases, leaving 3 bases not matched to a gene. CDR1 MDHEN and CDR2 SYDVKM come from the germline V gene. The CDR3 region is CASSFEGLAYEQYF. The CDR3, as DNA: TGTGCCAGCAGTTTTGAGGGACTAGCGTACGAGCAGTACTTC. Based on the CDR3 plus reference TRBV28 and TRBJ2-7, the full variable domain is DVKVTQSSRYLVKRTGEKVFLECVQDMDHENMFWYRQDPGLGLRLIYFSYDVKMKEKGDIPEGYSVSREKKERFSLILESASTNQTSMYLCASSFEGLAYEQYFGPGTRLTVT.

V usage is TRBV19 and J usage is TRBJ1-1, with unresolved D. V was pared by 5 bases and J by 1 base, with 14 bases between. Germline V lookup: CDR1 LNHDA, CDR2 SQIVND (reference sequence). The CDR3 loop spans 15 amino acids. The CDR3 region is CASSDRTHRNTEAFF. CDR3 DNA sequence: TGTGCCAGTAGTGATCGCACTCATCGGAACACTGAAGCTTTCTTT.

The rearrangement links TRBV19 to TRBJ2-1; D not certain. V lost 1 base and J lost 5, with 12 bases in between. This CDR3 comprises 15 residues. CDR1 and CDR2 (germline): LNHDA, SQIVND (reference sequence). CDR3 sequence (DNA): TGTGCCAGTAGTATAGGGCGGCCTCCCAACAATGAGCAGTTCTTC. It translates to CASSIGRPPNNEQFF.

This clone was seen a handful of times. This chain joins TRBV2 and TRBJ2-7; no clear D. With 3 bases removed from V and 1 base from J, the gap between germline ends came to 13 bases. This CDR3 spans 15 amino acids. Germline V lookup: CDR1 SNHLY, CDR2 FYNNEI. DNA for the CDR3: TGTGCCAGCAGTGAGCAACCGTGGCGGTCCTACGAGCAGTACTTC. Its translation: CASSEQPWRSYEQYF. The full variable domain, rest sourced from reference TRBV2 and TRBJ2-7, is EPEVTQTPSHQVTQMGQEVILRCVPISNHLYFYWYRQILGQKVEFLVSFYNNEISEKSEIFDDQFSVERPDGSNFTLKIRSTKLEDSAMYFCASSEQPWRSYEQYFGPGTRLTVT.

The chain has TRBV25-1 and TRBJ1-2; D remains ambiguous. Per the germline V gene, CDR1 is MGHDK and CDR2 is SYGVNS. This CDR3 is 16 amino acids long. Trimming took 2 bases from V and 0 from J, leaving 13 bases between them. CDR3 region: CASSELGGPSNYGYTF. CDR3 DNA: TGTGCCAGCAGTGAACTGGGCGGGCCTTCTAACTATGGCTACACCTTC.

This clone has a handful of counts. The CDR3 is CASSLTGVSSPLHF. Here the CDR3 DNA reads TGTGCCAGCAGTTTGACAGGGGTCAGTTCACCCCTCCACTTT. V usage is TRBV6-5 and J usage is TRBJ1-6; 8 positions agree with TRBD1. This CDR3 is 14 amino acids long. J lost 9 bases, V lost 4 bases, and 5 bases had no gene match. The germline CDR1 and CDR2 sequences are MNHEY and SVGAGI.

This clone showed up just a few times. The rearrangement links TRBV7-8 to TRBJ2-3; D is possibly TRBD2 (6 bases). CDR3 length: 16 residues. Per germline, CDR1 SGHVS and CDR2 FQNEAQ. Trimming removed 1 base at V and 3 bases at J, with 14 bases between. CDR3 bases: TGTGCCAGCAGCTTAGGTGGGCTAGCGCCGACAGATACGCAGTATTTT. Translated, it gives CASSLGGLAPTDTQYF.

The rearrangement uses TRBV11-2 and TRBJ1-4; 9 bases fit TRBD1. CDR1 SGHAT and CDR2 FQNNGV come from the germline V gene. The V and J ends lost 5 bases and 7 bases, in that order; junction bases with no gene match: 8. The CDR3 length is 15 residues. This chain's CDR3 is CASSRGQGGIEKLFF. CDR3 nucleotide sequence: TGTGCCAGCAGCAGGGGACAGGGCGGGATTGAAAAACTGTTTTTT. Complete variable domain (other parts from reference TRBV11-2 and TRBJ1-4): EAGVAQSPRYKIIEKRQSVAFWCNPISGHATLYWYQQILGQGPKLLIQFQNNGVVDDSQLPKDRFSAERLKGVDSTLKIQPAKLEDSAVYLCASSRGQGGIEKLFFGSGTQLSVL.

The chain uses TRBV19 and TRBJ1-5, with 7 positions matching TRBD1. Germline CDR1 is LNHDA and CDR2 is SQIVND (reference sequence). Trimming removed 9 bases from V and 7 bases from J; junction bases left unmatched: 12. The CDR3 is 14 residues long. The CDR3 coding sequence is TGTGCCAGCACCCACGAGGGGGCACGGCAGCCCCAGCATTTT. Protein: CASTHEGARQPQHF. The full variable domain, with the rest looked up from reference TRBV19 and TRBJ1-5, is DGGITQSPKYLFRKEGQNVTLSCEQNLNHDAMYWYRQDPGQGLRLIYYSQIVNDFQKGDIAEGYSVSREKKESFPLTVTSAQKNPTAFYLCASTHEGARQPQHFGDGTRLSIL.

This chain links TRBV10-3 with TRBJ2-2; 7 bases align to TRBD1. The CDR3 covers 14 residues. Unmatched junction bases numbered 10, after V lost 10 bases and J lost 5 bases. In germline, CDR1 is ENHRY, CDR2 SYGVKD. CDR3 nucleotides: TGTGCCACGAGTCGGGACAGAGGGACCGGGGAGCTGTTTTTT. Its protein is CATSRDRGTGELFF.

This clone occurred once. The CDR3 reads CASSQGGSINQPQHF. DNA for the CDR3: TGTGCCAGCAGCCAAGGGGGCAGTATCAATCAGCCCCAGCATTTT. The chain is built from TRBV4-2 and TRBJ1-5; a weak D match, TRBD1 (5 bases). Trimming took 1 base from V and 3 from J, leaving 10 bases between them. The CDR3 spans 15 residues. Germline loops: CDR1 LGHNA, CDR2 YNFKEQ.

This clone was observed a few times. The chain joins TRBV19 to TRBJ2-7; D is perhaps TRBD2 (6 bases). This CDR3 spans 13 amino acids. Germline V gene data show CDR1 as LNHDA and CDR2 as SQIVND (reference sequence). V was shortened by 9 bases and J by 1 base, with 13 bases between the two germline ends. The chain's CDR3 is CASVGRLSYEQYF. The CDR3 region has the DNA TGTGCCAGCGTAGGGAGGTTATCCTACGAGCAGTACTTC.

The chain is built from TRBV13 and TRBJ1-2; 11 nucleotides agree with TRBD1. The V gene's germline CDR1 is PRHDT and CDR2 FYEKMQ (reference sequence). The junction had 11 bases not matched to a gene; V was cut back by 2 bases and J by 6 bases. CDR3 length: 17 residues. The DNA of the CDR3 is TGTGCCAGCAGCTTATGGGGACCGGGACAGGGGGGGAATGGCTACACCTTC. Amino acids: CASSLWGPGQGGNGYTF.